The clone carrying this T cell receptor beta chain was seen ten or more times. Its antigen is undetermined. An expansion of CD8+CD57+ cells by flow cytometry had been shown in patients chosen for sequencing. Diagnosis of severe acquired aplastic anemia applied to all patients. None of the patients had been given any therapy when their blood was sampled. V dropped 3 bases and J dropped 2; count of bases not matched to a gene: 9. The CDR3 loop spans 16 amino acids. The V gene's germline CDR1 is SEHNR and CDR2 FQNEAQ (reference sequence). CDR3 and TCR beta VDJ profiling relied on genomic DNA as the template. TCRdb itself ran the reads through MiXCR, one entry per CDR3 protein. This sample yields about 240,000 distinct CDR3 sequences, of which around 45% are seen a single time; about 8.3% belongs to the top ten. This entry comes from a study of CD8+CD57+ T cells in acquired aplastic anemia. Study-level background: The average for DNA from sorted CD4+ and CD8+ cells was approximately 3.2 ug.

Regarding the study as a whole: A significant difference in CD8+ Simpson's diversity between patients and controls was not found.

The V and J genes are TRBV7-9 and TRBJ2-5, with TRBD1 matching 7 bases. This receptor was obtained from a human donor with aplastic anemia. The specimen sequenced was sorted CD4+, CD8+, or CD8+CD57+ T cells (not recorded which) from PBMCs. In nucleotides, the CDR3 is TGTGCCAGCAGCTTTATCCAGGGGGATTCACAAGAGACCCAGTACTTC. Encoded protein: CASSFIQGDSQETQYF.